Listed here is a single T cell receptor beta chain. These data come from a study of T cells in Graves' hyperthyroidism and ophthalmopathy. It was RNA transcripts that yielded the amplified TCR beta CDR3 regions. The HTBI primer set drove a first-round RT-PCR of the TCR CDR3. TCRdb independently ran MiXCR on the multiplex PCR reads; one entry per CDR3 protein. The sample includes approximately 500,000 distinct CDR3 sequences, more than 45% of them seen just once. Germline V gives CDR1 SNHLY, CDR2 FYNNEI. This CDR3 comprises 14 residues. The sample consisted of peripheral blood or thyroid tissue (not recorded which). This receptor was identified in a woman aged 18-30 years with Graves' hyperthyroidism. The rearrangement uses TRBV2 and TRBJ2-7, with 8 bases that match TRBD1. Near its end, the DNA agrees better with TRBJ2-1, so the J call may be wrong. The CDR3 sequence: CASRTQGDWNEQFF. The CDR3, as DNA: TGTGCCAGCAGGACACAGGGGGACTGGAACGAGCAGTTCTTC.